What follows are 7 T cell receptor beta chains derived from one specimen sequenced in a study of shared clonotypes between healthy human individuals. The data were produced by immunoSEQ multiplex PCR, yet TCRdb's version contains in-frame clones alone and is incomplete. The sample records a few million clones, 85% to 95% being singletons. Material: naive CD4+ T cells from PBMCs. As to subset: CD45RA+ positively selected. The receptor set was obtained from a young man in good health. Some clones in this sample may be carry-over from other donors' samples.

The chain uses TRBV5-1 and TRBJ2-1; 14 nucleotides line up with TRBD2. Germline V gives CDR1 SGHRS, CDR2 YFSETQ. The CDR3 is 16 residues long. V was pared by 4 bases and J by 9 bases, with 9 bases of the junction left unmatched. The CDR3 reads CASSVGTSGSRSEQFF. The DNA for the CDR3 is TGCGCCAGCAGCGTAGGGACTAGCGGGAGTCGGTCTGAGCAGTTCTTC.

The V call is TRBV5-1, the J call TRBJ2-1; no definite D call. Per germline, CDR1 SGHRS and CDR2 YFSETQ. V lost 3 bases, J lost 6 bases, and 13 bases lay in between. This CDR3 has 14 amino acids. The chain's CDR3 is CASSSVGTTNEQFF. In DNA, the CDR3 is TGCGCCAGCAGCTCAGTCGGTACGACCAATGAGCAGTTCTTC.

This clone was counted only a few times. The chain couples TRBV19 to TRBJ2-1; unclear D gene. Germline V gene data show CDR1 as LNHDA and CDR2 as SQIVND (reference sequence). The CDR3 is 16 residues long. Trimming took 6 bases from V and 1 from J, leaving 16 bases between them. The CDR3 region is CASRGWAKGSYNEQFF. Here the CDR3 DNA reads TGTGCCAGTAGGGGGTGGGCAAAGGGTTCCTACAATGAGCAGTTCTTC.

This chain connects TRBV14 to TRBJ2-1; 10 nucleotides align to TRBD1. V lost 4 bases to trimming and J lost 4 bases; unmatched junction nucleotides: 7. The germline gives CDR1 SGHDN, CDR2 FVKESK. CDR3 length: 16 amino acids. CDR3 DNA: TGTGCCAGCAGCCCGAGGGACAGGGGCGGGTACAATGAGCAGTTCTTC. Amino acid sequence: CASSPRDRGGYNEQFF. Drawing the rest from reference TRBV14 and TRBJ2-1, the complete variable domain is EAGVTQFPSHSVIEKGQTVTLRCDPISGHDNLYWYRRVMGKEIKFLLHFVKESKQDESGMPNNRFLAERTGGTYSTLKVQPAELEDSGVYFCASSPRDRGGYNEQFFGPGTRLTVL.

The chain recombines TRBV19 with TRBJ1-1; no reliable D call. The germline V gene has CDR1 LNHDA and CDR2 SQIVND (reference sequence). The V end lost 1 base, the J end lost 7 bases, and 7 bases lay between the germline ends. This CDR3 region has 12 residues. The CDR3 bases are TGTGCCAGTAGTATAGGGGCAGGTGAAGCTTTCTTT. Amino acid sequence: CASSIGAGEAFF.

The CDR3 protein is CASSSVFTSGAGEQFF. The DNA for the CDR3 is TGTGCCAGCAGCTCAGTCTTTACTAGCGGGGCGGGTGAGCAGTTCTTC. The chain uses TRBV11-2 and TRBJ2-1; 10 nucleotides match TRBD2. Germline assignment: CDR1 SGHAT and CDR2 FQNNGV. The CDR3 covers 16 residues. The V and J ends lost 4 bases and 9 bases, in that order; junction bases with no gene match: 12.

The V and J genes are TRBV6-1 and TRBJ2-7; 11 bases match TRBD1. V dropped 6 bases and J dropped 5; count of bases not matched to a gene: 9. The germline V gene has CDR1 MNHNS and CDR2 SASEGT. CDR3 size: 15 residues. The CDR3 here is CASRVGQGAVDEQYF. The CDR3 region has the DNA TGTGCCAGCAGGGTAGGACAGGGGGCGGTGGACGAGCAGTACTTC.